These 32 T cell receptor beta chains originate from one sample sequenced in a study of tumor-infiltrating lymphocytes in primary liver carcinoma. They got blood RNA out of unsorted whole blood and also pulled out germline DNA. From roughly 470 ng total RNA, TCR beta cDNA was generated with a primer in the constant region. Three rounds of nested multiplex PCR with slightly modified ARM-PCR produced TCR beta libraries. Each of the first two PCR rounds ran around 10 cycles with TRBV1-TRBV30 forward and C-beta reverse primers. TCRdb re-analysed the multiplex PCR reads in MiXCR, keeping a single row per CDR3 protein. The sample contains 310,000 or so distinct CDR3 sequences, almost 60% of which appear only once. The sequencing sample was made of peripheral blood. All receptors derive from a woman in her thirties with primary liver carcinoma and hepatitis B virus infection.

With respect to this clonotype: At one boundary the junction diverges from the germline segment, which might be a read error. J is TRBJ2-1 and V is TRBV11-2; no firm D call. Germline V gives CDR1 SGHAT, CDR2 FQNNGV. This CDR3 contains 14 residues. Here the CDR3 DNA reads TGTGCCAGCAGTAATCTAGGCCCCTACAATGAACAGTTCTTC. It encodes CASSNLGPYNEQFF.

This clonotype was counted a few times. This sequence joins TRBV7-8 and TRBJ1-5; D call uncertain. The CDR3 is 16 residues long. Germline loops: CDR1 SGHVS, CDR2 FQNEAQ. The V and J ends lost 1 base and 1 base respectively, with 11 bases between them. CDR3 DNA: TGTGCCAGCAGCTTAGGGCGGTTGAGGAGCAATCAGCCCCAGCATTTT. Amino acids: CASSLGRLRSNQPQHF.

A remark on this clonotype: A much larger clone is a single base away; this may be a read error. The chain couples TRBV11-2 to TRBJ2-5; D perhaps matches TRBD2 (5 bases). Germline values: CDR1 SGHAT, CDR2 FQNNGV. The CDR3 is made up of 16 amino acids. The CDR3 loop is CTSSSKTKLSSETQYF. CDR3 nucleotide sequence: TGTACCAGCAGCTCGAAGACTAAACTCTCTTCGGAGACCCAGTACTTC.

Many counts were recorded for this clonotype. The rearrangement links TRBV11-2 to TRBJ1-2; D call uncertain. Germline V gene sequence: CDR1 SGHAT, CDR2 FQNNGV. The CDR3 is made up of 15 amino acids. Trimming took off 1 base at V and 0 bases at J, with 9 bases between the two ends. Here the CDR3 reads CASSLGGSTNYGYTF. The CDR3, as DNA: TGTGCCAGCAGCTTAGGTGGCAGCACTAACTATGGCTACACCTTC. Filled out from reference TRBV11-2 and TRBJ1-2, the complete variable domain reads EAGVAQSPRYKIIEKRQSVAFWCNPISGHATLYWYQQILGQGPKLLIQFQNNGVVDDSQLPKDRFSAERLKGVDSTLKIQPAKLEDSAVYLCASSLGGSTNYGYTFGSGTRLTVV.

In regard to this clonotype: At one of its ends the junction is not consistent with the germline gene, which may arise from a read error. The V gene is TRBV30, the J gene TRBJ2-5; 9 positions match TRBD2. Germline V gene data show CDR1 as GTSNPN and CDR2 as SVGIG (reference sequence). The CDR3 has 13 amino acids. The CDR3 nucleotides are TGTGCCTGGAGCGTGGCGGGAGGGGAGACCCGGTACTTC. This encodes CAWSVAGGETRYF.

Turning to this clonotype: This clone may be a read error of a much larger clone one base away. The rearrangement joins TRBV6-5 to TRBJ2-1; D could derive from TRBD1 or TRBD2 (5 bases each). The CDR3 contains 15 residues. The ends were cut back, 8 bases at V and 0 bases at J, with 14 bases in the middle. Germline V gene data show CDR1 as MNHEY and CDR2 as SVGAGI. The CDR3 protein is CASRPGTPSYNEQFF. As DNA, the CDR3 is TGTGCCAGCCGCCCCGGGACGCCCTCCTACAATGAGCAGTTCTTC.

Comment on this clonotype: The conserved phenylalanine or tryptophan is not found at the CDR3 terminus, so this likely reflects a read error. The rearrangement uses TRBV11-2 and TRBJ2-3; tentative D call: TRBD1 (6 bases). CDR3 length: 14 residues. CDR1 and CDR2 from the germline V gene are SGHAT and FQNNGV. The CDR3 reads CANSFQGTGAAQYY. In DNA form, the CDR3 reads TGTGCCAACAGCTTCCAGGGGACCGGGGCGGCGCAGTATTAT.

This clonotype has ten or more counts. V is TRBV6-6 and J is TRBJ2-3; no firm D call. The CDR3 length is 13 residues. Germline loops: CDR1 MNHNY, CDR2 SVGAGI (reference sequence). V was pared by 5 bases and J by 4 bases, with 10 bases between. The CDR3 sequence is CASSVVRSDTQYF. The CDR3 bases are TGTGCCAGCAGTGTAGTGAGATCAGATACGCAGTATTTT.

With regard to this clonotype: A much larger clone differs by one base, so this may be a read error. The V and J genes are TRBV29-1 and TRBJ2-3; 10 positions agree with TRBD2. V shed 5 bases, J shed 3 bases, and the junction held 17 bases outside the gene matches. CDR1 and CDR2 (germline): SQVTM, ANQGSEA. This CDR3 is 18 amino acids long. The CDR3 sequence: CSVWALAGAASETDTQYF. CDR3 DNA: TGCAGCGTTTGGGCCCTAGCGGGAGCCGCTTCTGAGACAGATACGCAGTATTTT.

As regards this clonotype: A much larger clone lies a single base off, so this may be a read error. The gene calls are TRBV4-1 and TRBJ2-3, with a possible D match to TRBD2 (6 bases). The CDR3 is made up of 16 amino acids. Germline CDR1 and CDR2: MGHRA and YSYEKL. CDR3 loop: CASSPSGGDGADAQYF. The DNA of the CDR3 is TGCGCCAGCAGCCCCAGTGGAGGGGACGGGGCAGATGCGCAGTATTTT.

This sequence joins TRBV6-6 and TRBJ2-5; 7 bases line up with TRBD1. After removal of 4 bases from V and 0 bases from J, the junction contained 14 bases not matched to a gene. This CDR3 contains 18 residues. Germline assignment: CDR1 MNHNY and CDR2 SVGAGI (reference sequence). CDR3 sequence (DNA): TGTGCCAGCAGTTGGGATCTAAAGTCAGGGGGAGACCAAGAGACCCAGTACTTC. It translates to CASSWDLKSGGDQETQYF.

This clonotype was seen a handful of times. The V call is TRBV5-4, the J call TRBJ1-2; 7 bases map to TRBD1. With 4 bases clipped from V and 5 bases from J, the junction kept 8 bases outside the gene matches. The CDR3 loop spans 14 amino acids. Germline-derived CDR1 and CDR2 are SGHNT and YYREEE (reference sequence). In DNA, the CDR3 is TGTGCCAGCAGCAAGGACAGGCCGGGGTATGGCTACACCTTC. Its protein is CASSKDRPGYGYTF.

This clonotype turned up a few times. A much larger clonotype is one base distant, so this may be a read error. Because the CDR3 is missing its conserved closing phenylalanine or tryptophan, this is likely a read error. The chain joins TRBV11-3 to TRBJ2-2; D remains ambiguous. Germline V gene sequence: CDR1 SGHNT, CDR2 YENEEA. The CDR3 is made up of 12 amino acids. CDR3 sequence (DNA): TGTGCCAGCAGCCTAGAGATCGGGGAGCTGTTTTCT. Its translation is CASSLEIGELFS.

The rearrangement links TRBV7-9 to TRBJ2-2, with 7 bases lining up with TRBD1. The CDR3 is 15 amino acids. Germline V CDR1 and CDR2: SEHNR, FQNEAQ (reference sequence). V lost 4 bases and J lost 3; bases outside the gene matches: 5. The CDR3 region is CASSSTGVHTGELFF. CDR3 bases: TGTGCCAGCAGCTCCACAGGGGTCCACACCGGGGAGCTGTTTTTT.

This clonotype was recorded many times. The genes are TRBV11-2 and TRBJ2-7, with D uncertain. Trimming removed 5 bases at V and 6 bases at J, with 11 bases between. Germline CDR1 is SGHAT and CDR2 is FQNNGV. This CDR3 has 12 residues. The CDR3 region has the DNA TGTGCCAGCAGCCAAAGTGTGGTCGAGCAGTACTTC. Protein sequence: CASSQSVVEQYF.

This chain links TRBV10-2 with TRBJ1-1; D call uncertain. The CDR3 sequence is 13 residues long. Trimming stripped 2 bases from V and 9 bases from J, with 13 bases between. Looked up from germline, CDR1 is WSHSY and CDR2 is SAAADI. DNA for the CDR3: TGCGCCAGCAGTGAGAGGGTATTGGAAAAAGCTTTCTTT. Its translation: CASSERVLEKAFF.

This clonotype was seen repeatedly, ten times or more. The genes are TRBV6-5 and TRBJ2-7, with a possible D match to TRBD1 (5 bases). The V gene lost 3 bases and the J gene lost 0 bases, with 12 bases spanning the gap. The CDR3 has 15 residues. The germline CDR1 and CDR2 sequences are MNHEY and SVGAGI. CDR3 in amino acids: CASSYFKGHSYEQYF. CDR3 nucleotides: TGTGCCAGCAGTTATTTCAAGGGGCACTCCTACGAGCAGTACTTC.

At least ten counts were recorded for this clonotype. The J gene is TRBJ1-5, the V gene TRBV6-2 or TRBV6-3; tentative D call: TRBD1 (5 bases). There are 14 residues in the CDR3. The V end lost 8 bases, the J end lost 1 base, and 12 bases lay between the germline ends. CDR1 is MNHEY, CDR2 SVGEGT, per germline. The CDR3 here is CASETETSNQPQHF. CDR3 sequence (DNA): TGTGCCAGCGAGACAGAAACGAGCAATCAGCCCCAGCATTTT.

The CDR3 spells CASSSRTCGSEQFF. CDR3 sequence (DNA): TGTGCCAGCAGCTCTCGGACATGTGGCAGTGAGCAGTTCTTC. This chain joins TRBV13 and TRBJ2-1; possibly TRBD1 for D (5 bases). V shed 4 bases and J shed 9 bases, with 16 bases lying between them. The germline V gene has CDR1 PRHDT and CDR2 FYEKMQ (reference sequence). The CDR3 sequence is 14 residues long.

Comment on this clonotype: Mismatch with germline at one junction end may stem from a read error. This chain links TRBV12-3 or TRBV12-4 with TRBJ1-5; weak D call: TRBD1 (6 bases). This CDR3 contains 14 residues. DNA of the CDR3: TGTGACAGCAGTCGAGGGGGGTTCAATCAGCCCCAGCATTTT. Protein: CDSSRGGFNQPQHF.

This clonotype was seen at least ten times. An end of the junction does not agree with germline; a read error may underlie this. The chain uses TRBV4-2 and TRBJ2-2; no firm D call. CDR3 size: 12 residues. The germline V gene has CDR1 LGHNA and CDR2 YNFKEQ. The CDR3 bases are TGTGCCAGCAACCAAAAAAGGGGGGAGCTGTTTTTT. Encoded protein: CASNQKRGELFF.

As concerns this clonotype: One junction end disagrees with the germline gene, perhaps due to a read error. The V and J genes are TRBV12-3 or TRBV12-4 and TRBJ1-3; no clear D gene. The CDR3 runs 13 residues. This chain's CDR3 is CASSFASGITIYF. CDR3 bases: TGTGCCAGCAGTTTTGCCTCTGGAATCACCATATATTTT.

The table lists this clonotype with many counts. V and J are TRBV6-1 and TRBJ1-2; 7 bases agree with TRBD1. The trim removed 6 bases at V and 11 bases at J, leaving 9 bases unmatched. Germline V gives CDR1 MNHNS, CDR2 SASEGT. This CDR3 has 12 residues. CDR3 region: CASSRDGTVYTF. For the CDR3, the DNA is TGTGCCAGCAGCAGAGACGGGACAGTTTACACCTTC.

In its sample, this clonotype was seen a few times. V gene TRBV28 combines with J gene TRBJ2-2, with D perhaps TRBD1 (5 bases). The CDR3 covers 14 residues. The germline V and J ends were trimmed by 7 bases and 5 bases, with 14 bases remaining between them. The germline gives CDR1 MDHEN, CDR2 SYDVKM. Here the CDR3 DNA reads TGTGCCAGCAACCCGCAGGGAAGAACCGGGGAGCTGTTTTTT. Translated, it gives CASNPQGRTGELFF.

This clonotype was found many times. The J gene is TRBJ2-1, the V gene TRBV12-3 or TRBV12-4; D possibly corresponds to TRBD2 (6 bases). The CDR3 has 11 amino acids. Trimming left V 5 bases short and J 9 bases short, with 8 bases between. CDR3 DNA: TGTGCCAGCAGTCGGGAGATTGAGCAGTTCTTC. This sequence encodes CASSREIEQFF.

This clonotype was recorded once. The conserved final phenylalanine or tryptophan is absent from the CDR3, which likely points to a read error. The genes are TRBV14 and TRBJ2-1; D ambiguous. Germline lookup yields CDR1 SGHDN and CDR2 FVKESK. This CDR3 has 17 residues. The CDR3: CTSSQEISPGEWNEQFY. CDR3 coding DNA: TGTACCAGCAGCCAAGAAATTTCGCCAGGAGAGTGGAATGAACAGTTCTAC.

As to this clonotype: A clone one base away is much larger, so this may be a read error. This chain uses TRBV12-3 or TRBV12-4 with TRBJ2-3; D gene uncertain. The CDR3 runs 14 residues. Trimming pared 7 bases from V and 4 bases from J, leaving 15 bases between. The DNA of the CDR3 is TGTGCCAGCACCGACCAGGCACCGTCAGATACGCAGTATTTT. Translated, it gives CASTDQAPSDTQYF.

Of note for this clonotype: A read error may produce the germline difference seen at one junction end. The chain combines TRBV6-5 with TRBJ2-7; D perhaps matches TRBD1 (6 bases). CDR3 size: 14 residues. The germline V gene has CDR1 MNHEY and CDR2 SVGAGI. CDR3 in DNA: TGTGCCAGCAGTTCCGGACAGCGTTACTACGAGCAGTGCTTC. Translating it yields CASSSGQRYYEQCF.

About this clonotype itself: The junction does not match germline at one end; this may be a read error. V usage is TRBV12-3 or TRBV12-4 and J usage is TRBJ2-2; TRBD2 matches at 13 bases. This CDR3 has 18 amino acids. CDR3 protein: CASSPRTSGRSRARELFF. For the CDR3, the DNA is TGTGCCAGCAGTCCCCGGACTAGCGGGAGATCGCGGGCCCGGGAGCTGTTTTTC.

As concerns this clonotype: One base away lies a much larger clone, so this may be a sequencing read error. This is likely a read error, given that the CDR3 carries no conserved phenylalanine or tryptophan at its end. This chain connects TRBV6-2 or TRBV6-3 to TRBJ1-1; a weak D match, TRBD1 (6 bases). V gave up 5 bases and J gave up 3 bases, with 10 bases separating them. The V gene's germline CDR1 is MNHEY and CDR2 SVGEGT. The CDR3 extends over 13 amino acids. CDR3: CASSIGQYTEAFL. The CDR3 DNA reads TGTGCCAGCAGTATCGGACAGTACACTGAAGCTTTCCTT.

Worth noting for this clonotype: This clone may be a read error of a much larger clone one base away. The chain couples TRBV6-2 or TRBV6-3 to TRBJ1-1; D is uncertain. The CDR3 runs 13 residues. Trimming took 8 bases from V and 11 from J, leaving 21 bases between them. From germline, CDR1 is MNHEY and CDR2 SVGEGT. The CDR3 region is CASGPTPALTAFF. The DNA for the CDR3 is TGTGCCAGCGGCCCGACACCGGCCCTAACGGCTTTCTTT.

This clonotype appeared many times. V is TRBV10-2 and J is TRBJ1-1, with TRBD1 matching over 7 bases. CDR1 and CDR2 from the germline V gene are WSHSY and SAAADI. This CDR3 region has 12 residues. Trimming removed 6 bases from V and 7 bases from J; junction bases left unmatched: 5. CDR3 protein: CASRIRQGEAFF. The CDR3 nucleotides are TGCGCCAGCAGGATTCGACAGGGTGAAGCTTTCTTT.